The 3 T cell receptor beta chains presented below share a single source sample, sequenced in a study of blood T cells in healthy people across ages. For the second PCR, which ran for 7 to 11 cycles, a sample-barcoded 5' primer and a J-beta primer mix were used. TCRdb reanalysed the 5' RACE reads using MiXCR and keeps one entry per CDR3 protein. The profile shows about 640,000 distinct CDR3 sequences, approximately 50% of them singletons. Sequencing was done on a sample of blood. These TCRs come from a man between 60 and 70 years old in good health.

The CDR3 DNA sequence: TGTGCCAGCAGTTCCTCGGGACAGGTTTTTTTTAACTATGGCTACACCTTC. Encoded protein: CASSSSGQVFFNYGYTF. The rearrangement links TRBV6-5 to TRBJ1-2; 8 bases line up with TRBD1. V was pared by 4 bases and J by 1 base, with 11 bases of the junction left unmatched. The CDR3 has 17 amino acids. CDR1 and CDR2 from the germline V gene are MNHEY and SVGAGI.

This rearrangement joins TRBV29-1 to TRBJ2-1; 8 bases are shared with TRBD1. CDR1 is SQVTM, CDR2 ANQGSEA, per germline. The CDR3 is 13 amino acids. V lost 7 bases to trimming and J lost 6 bases; unmatched junction nucleotides: 8. The CDR3 sequence is CSAGQGSGNEQFF. The CDR3 bases are TGCAGCGCCGGACAGGGATCAGGCAATGAGCAGTTCTTC.

The V call is TRBV20-1, the J call TRBJ2-2; TRBD2 is a possible D gene (5 bases). Trimming pared 2 bases from V and 5 bases from J, leaving 12 bases between. This CDR3 comprises 14 residues. Germline CDR1 DFQATT, CDR2 SNEGSKA (reference sequence). The CDR3 DNA follows: TGCAGTGCTAGACGGCAGAGCGGAACCGGGGAGCTGTTTTTT. This sequence encodes CSARRQSGTGELFF.